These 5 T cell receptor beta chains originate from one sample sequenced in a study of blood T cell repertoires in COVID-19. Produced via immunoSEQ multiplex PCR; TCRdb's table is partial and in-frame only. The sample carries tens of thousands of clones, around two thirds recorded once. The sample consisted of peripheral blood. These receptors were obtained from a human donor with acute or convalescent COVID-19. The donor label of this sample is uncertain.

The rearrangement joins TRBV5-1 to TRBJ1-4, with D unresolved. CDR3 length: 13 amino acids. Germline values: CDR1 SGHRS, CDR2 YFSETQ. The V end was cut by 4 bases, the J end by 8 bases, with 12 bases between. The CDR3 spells CASSAGSLEKLFF. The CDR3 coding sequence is TGCGCCAGCAGCGCCGGGAGCCTCGAAAAACTGTTTTTT. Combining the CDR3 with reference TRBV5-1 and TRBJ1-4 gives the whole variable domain KAGVTQTPRYLIKTRGQQVTLSCSPISGHRSVSWYQQTPGQGLQFLFEYFSETQRNKGNFPGRFSGRQFSNSRSEMNVSTLELGDSALYLCASSAGSLEKLFFGSGTQLSVL.

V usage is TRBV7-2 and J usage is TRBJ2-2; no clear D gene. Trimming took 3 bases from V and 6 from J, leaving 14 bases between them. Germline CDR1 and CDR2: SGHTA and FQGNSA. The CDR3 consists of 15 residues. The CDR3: CASSFTPLRSGELFF. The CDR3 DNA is TGTGCCAGCAGCTTTACCCCCCTTAGATCCGGGGAGCTGTTTTTT.

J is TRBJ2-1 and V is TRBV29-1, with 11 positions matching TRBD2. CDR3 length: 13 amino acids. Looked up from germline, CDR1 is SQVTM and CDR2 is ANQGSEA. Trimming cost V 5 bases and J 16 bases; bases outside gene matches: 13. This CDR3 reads CSVRVTSGGTLFF. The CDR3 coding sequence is TGCAGCGTTAGGGTAACTAGCGGGGGAACTCTCTTCTTC.

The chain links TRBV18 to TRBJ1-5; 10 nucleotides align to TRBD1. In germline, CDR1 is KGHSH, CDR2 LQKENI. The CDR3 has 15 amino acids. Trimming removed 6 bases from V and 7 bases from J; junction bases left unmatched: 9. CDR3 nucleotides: TGTGCCAGCTCGGCCGGACAGGGGGAAAGGCAGCCCCAGCATTTT. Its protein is CASSAGQGERQPQHF. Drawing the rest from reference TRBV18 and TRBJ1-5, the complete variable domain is NAGVMQNPRHLVRRRGQEARLRCSPMKGHSHVYWYRQLPEEGLKFMVYLQKENIIDESGMPKERFSAEFPKEGPSILRIQQVVRGDSAAYFCASSAGQGERQPQHFGDGTRLSIL.

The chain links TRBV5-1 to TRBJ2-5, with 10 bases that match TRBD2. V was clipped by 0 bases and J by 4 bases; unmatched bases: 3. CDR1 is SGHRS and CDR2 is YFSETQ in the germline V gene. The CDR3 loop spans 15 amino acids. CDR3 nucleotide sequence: TGCGCCAGCAGCTTGGAGGCTAGCGGGGGAGAGACCCAGTACTTC. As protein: CASSLEASGGETQYF. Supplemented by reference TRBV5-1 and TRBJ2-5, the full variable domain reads KAGVTQTPRYLIKTRGQQVTLSCSPISGHRSVSWYQQTPGQGLQFLFEYFSETQRNKGNFPGRFSGRQFSNSRSEMNVSTLELGDSALYLCASSLEASGGETQYFGPGTRLLVL.